Many counts were recorded for the clone carrying this T cell receptor beta chain. Its cognate antigen is unknown. The data derive from a study of neurological immune-mediated disorders. Study findings and constraints: The study found no CDR3 amino acid sequences shared by expanded clones across subjects, suggesting private repertoires in all groups. With the multiple sclerosis repertoire cluster, neither clinical nor MRI features showed any association.

The cDNA was synthesized by 5'RACE incorporating 10-nucleotide random UMIs. TCRdb re-called the 5' RACE reads with MiXCR, one entry per CDR3 protein. Among under 100,000 distinct CDR3 sequences listed, around 4.5% were seen once. Time point reported: longitudinal time-point 3. The unsorted libraries were made from 2 million PBMCs kept at -80 C. CDR3 length: 14 amino acids. The V gene end was trimmed by 3 bases and the J gene end by 5 bases; junction bases not matched to a gene: 4. CDR1 and CDR2 from the germline V gene are DFQATT and SNEGSKA (reference sequence). The rearrangement joins TRBV20-1 to TRBJ1-5; 10 bases are shared with TRBD1. The TCR comes from a woman aged 60-75 years with multiple sclerosis. Sequences were obtained from PBMCs. The DNA for the CDR3 is TGCAGTGCTAGGGTCGGGACAGGGGATCAGCCCCAGCATTTT. It encodes CSARVGTGDQPQHF.